A selection of T cell receptor beta chains follows, all from one sample in a study of cytomegalovirus exposure and HLA in healthy donors. Assay: immunoSEQ multiplex PCR; the TCRdb copy retains only in-frame clones and omits some. The repertoire holds roughly 140,000 clones, with about 88% as singletons. The sample comprised PBMCs. The receptors were gathered from a young woman in good health and CMV-seropositive. Both conserved end residues are part of each CDR3. Fields, in order: CDR3 protein, CDR3 DNA, V gene, CDR3 length, D gene, clone size, J gene. A D gene is named only where the DNA matches it firmly. Clone size is shown for a subset of rows, as once, few, many or a class of expanded clone.

CDR3 protein: CASSLRSQNYGYTF
CDR3 DNA: TGTGCCAGCAGTTTAAGGAGCCAGAACTATGGCTACACCTTC
V gene: TRBV28
CDR3 length: 14
D gene: -
clone size: -
J gene: TRBJ1-2

CDR3 protein: CAWSEIAPSTDTQYF
CDR3 DNA: TGTGCCTGGAGTGAAATAGCACCTAGCACAGATACGCAGTATTTT
V gene: TRBV30
CDR3 length: 15
D gene: -
clone size: -
J gene: TRBJ2-3

CDR3 protein: CASRNQGYGYTF
CDR3 DNA: TGTGCCAGCCGAAATCAGGGGTATGGCTACACCTTC
V gene: TRBV5-8
CDR3 length: 12
D gene: -
clone size: -
J gene: TRBJ1-2

CDR3 protein: CASIVQGSTGELFF
CDR3 DNA: TGTGCCAGCATAGTTCAGGGAAGCACCGGGGAGCTGTTTTTT
V gene: TRBV28
CDR3 length: 14
D gene: -
clone size: -
J gene: TRBJ2-2

CDR3 protein: CASSTTGNEQFF
CDR3 DNA: TGTGCCAGCAGTACTACAGGGAATGAGCAGTTCTTC
V gene: TRBV6-1
CDR3 length: 12
D gene: -
clone size: -
J gene: TRBJ2-1

CDR3 protein: CASSQIGGSTEAFF
CDR3 DNA: TGTGCCAGCAGCCAAATAGGGGGAAGCACTGAAGCTTTCTTT
V gene: TRBV7-9
CDR3 length: 14
D gene: -
clone size: -
J gene: TRBJ1-1

CDR3 protein: CAWVAPARRDIDNEQFF
CDR3 DNA: TGTGCCTGGGTGGCCCCGGCGCGGCGGGATATCGACAATGAGCAGTTCTTC
V gene: TRBV30
CDR3 length: 17
D gene: -
clone size: -
J gene: TRBJ2-1

CDR3 protein: CASSPIGGQETQYF
CDR3 DNA: TGTGCCAGCAGCCCTATAGGGGGCCAAGAGACCCAGTACTTC
V gene: TRBV11-3
CDR3 length: 14
D gene: -
clone size: once
J gene: TRBJ2-5

CDR3 protein: CATRGSEYTGELFF
CDR3 DNA: TGTGCCACCCGGGGTAGCGAGTACACCGGGGAGCTGTTTTTT
V gene: TRBV15
CDR3 length: 14
D gene: -
clone size: once
J gene: TRBJ2-2

CDR3 protein: CASSPSGTSSDTQYF
CDR3 DNA: TGTGCCAGCAGCCCCTCCGGGACTAGCTCAGATACGCAGTATTTT
V gene: TRBV6-4
CDR3 length: 15
D gene: TRBD2
clone size: -
J gene: TRBJ2-3

CDR3 protein: CSVHRGSGDASRGEQYF
CDR3 DNA: TGCAGCGTTCATCGGGGTAGCGGGGATGCCTCACGGGGGGAGCAGTACTTC
V gene: TRBV29-1
CDR3 length: 17
D gene: TRBD2
clone size: -
J gene: TRBJ2-7

CDR3 protein: CASSPQGKSYNEQFF
CDR3 DNA: TGTGCCAGCAGCCCCCAGGGGAAGTCCTACAATGAGCAGTTCTTC
V gene: TRBV9
CDR3 length: 15
D gene: -
clone size: -
J gene: TRBJ2-1

CDR3 protein: CASTDGGRGTGGETQYF
CDR3 DNA: TGTGCCAGCACTGATGGGGGGCGCGGGACAGGGGGCGAGACCCAGTACTTC
V gene: TRBV28
CDR3 length: 17
D gene: TRBD1
clone size: -
J gene: TRBJ2-5

CDR3 protein: CAISSTGDSSEAFF
CDR3 DNA: TGTGCCATCAGTAGCACAGGGGATAGTTCTGAAGCTTTCTTT
V gene: TRBV10-3
CDR3 length: 14
D gene: TRBD1
clone size: -
J gene: TRBJ1-1

CDR3 protein: CASTSGTRHRYEQFF
CDR3 DNA: TGTGCCAGCACTTCCGGGACTAGACATAGATATGAGCAGTTCTTC
V gene: TRBV28
CDR3 length: 15
D gene: TRBD2
clone size: -
J gene: TRBJ2-1

CDR3 protein: CASSTGTQVNQPQHF
CDR3 DNA: TGTGCCAGTAGCACCGGGACTCAAGTCAATCAGCCCCAGCATTTT
V gene: TRBV19
CDR3 length: 15
D gene: -
clone size: -
J gene: TRBJ1-5

CDR3 protein: CASSVEAGAEAFF
CDR3 DNA: TGTGCCAGCAGCGTAGAGGCAGGGGCTGAAGCTTTCTTT
V gene: TRBV9
CDR3 length: 13
D gene: -
clone size: -
J gene: TRBJ1-1

CDR3 protein: CASSWEGYGNQPQHF
CDR3 DNA: TGTGCCAGCAGTTGGGAGGGTTATGGCAATCAGCCCCAGCATTTT
V gene: TRBV27
CDR3 length: 15
D gene: -
clone size: -
J gene: TRBJ1-5

CDR3 protein: CASSLDRVRGYTF
CDR3 DNA: TGCGCCAGCAGCTTGGACCGGGTTCGGGGCTACACCTTC
V gene: TRBV5-1
CDR3 length: 13
D gene: -
clone size: -
J gene: TRBJ1-2

CDR3 protein: CASSNGQGEKLFF
CDR3 DNA: TGTGCCAGTAGTAACGGACAGGGTGAAAAACTGTTTTTT
V gene: TRBV19
CDR3 length: 13
D gene: TRBD1
clone size: -
J gene: TRBJ1-4

CDR3 protein: CASTYEGSYYEQYF
CDR3 DNA: TGTGCCAGCACCTACGAGGGATCATACTACGAGCAGTACTTC
V gene: TRBV11-2
CDR3 length: 14
D gene: -
clone size: -
J gene: TRBJ2-7

CDR3 protein: CASSDGLAGPGQYF
CDR3 DNA: TGTGCCAGCAGTGACGGACTAGCGGGGCCAGGGCAGTACTTC
V gene: TRBV25-1
CDR3 length: 14
D gene: TRBD2
clone size: -
J gene: TRBJ2-7

CDR3 protein: CASRTGSGNTIYF
CDR3 DNA: TGTGCCAGTAGGACAGGCTCTGGAAACACCATATATTTT
V gene: TRBV2
CDR3 length: 13
D gene: TRBD1
clone size: -
J gene: TRBJ1-3

CDR3 protein: CASSYRSSYNEQFF
CDR3 DNA: TGTGCCAGCAGTTACCGGAGCTCCTACAATGAGCAGTTCTTC
V gene: TRBV6-5
CDR3 length: 14
D gene: -
clone size: -
J gene: TRBJ2-1

CDR3 protein: CASSDGTSGTGELFF
CDR3 DNA: TGTGCCAGCAGTGACGGGACTAGCGGCACCGGGGAGCTGTTTTTT
V gene: TRBV6-4
CDR3 length: 15
D gene: TRBD2
clone size: medium-sized
J gene: TRBJ2-2

CDR3 protein: CASSEERSTDTQYF
CDR3 DNA: TGTGCCAGCAGTGAAGAGCGTAGCACAGATACGCAGTATTTT
V gene: TRBV2
CDR3 length: 14
D gene: -
clone size: -
J gene: TRBJ2-3

CDR3 protein: CASILLNEQFF
CDR3 DNA: TGTGCCAGCATCTTATTAAATGAGCAGTTCTTC
V gene: TRBV6-1
CDR3 length: 11
D gene: -
clone size: -
J gene: TRBJ2-1

CDR3 protein: CASGSYNEQFF
CDR3 DNA: TGTGCCTCCGGCTCCTACAATGAGCAGTTCTTC
V gene: TRBV30
CDR3 length: 11
D gene: -
clone size: -
J gene: TRBJ2-1

CDR3 protein: CASSPYRGDTQYF
CDR3 DNA: TGTGCCAGCAGCCCATATCGGGGAGATACGCAGTATTTT
V gene: TRBV7-9
CDR3 length: 13
D gene: -
clone size: -
J gene: TRBJ2-3

CDR3 protein: CASGSGSGANTQYF
CDR3 DNA: TGTGCCAGCGGGTCCGGATCTGGGGCGAATACGCAGTATTTT
V gene: TRBV27
CDR3 length: 14
D gene: -
clone size: -
J gene: TRBJ2-3

CDR3 protein: CASSLDVGQGGYEQYF
CDR3 DNA: TGTGCCAGCAGCTTAGACGTCGGACAGGGTGGCTACGAGCAGTACTTC
V gene: TRBV11-3
CDR3 length: 16
D gene: TRBD1
clone size: -
J gene: TRBJ2-7

CDR3 protein: CASSLVQGWTDTQYF
CDR3 DNA: TGTGCCAGCAGCTTAGTGCAGGGGTGGACAGATACGCAGTATTTT
V gene: TRBV11-3
CDR3 length: 15
D gene: -
clone size: -
J gene: TRBJ2-3

CDR3 protein: CASRNPKGGTAGETQYF
CDR3 DNA: TGTGCCAGCAGAAACCCTAAAGGAGGAACGGCGGGGGAGACCCAGTACTTC
V gene: TRBV25-1
CDR3 length: 17
D gene: -
clone size: -
J gene: TRBJ2-5

CDR3 protein: CASSFGPWTSGTVGFF
CDR3 DNA: TGTGCCAGCAGTTTTGGGCCCTGGACTAGCGGGACAGTGGGGTTCTTC
V gene: TRBV6-6
CDR3 length: 16
D gene: TRBD2
clone size: -
J gene: TRBJ2-1

CDR3 protein: CASSIPGVEAFF
CDR3 DNA: TGTGCCAGTAGTATCCCCGGGGTTGAAGCTTTCTTT
V gene: TRBV19
CDR3 length: 12
D gene: -
clone size: -
J gene: TRBJ1-1

CDR3 protein: CASTQQGLDGYTF
CDR3 DNA: TGTGCCAGCACCCAACAGGGGCTGGATGGCTACACCTTC
V gene: TRBV6-5
CDR3 length: 13
D gene: TRBD1
clone size: -
J gene: TRBJ1-2

CDR3 protein: CASSLTGGRETQYF
CDR3 DNA: TGCGCCAGCAGCTTAACAGGGGGGAGGGAGACCCAGTACTTC
V gene: TRBV5-1
CDR3 length: 14
D gene: TRBD1
clone size: -
J gene: TRBJ2-5

CDR3 protein: CASSLYVSYRERGELFF
CDR3 DNA: TGTGCCAGCAGCTTATATGTATCCTACAGGGAAAGAGGGGAGCTGTTTTTT
V gene: TRBV11-2
CDR3 length: 17
D gene: -
clone size: -
J gene: TRBJ2-2

CDR3 protein: CASSPPGLDFYNEQFF
CDR3 DNA: TGTGCCAGCAGCCCCCCCGGACTAGACTTCTACAATGAGCAGTTCTTC
V gene: TRBV5-6
CDR3 length: 16
D gene: TRBD2
clone size: once
J gene: TRBJ2-1

CDR3 protein: CASSPLLGTGVTGELFF
CDR3 DNA: TGTGCCAGCAGTCCCCTCCTTGGGACAGGGGTAACCGGGGAGCTGTTTTTT
V gene: TRBV27
CDR3 length: 17
D gene: TRBD1
clone size: -
J gene: TRBJ2-2

CDR3 protein: CASSSLAGKSYEQYF
CDR3 DNA: TGTGCCAGCAGCTCCCTAGCGGGGAAATCCTACGAGCAGTACTTC
V gene: TRBV7-2
CDR3 length: 15
D gene: TRBD2
clone size: -
J gene: TRBJ2-7

CDR3 protein: CASSRMLGGPQYF
CDR3 DNA: TGTGCCAGCAGCCGAATGCTGGGGGGGCCGCAGTATTTT
V gene: TRBV7-9
CDR3 length: 13
D gene: -
clone size: -
J gene: TRBJ2-3

CDR3 protein: CASSLIVAEGLRGYTF
CDR3 DNA: TGTGCCAGCAGCTTAATAGTAGCGGAGGGCCTGAGGGGCTACACCTTC
V gene: TRBV7-9
CDR3 length: 16
D gene: -
clone size: -
J gene: TRBJ1-2

CDR3 protein: CASSPPGQIFYEQYF
CDR3 DNA: TGTGCCAGCAGCCCGCCGGGACAGATCTTCTACGAGCAGTACTTC
V gene: TRBV7-2
CDR3 length: 15
D gene: TRBD1
clone size: -
J gene: TRBJ2-7

CDR3 protein: CAWRYRGGNSPLHF
CDR3 DNA: TGTGCCTGGAGGTACAGGGGAGGCAATTCACCCCTCCACTTT
V gene: TRBV30
CDR3 length: 14
D gene: TRBD1
clone size: -
J gene: TRBJ1-6

CDR3 protein: CASSQGRGGSREQYF
CDR3 DNA: TGTGCCAGCAGCCAAGGGCGGGGGGGAAGCAGAGAGCAGTACTTC
V gene: TRBV4-2
CDR3 length: 15
D gene: TRBD2
clone size: -
J gene: TRBJ2-7

CDR3 protein: CASSEAGRGPGVF
CDR3 DNA: TGTGCCAGCAGTGAGGCTGGGCGGGGGCCCGGGGTCTTC
V gene: TRBV6-4
CDR3 length: 13
D gene: -
clone size: few
J gene: TRBJ2-1

CDR3 protein: CASSYSRDSGANVLTF
CDR3 DNA: TGTGCCAGCAGTTACTCCCGAGACTCTGGGGCCAACGTCCTGACTTTC
V gene: TRBV6-5
CDR3 length: 16
D gene: -
clone size: -
J gene: TRBJ2-6

CDR3 protein: CASSLGDSSNQPQHF
CDR3 DNA: TGCGCCAGCAGCTTGGGGGACAGCAGCAATCAGCCCCAGCATTTT
V gene: TRBV5-1
CDR3 length: 15
D gene: TRBD1
clone size: -
J gene: TRBJ1-5

CDR3 protein: CASSFRGLARNEQFF
CDR3 DNA: TGTGCCAGCAGTTTTAGGGGACTAGCTAGAAATGAGCAGTTCTTC
V gene: TRBV28
CDR3 length: 15
D gene: TRBD2
clone size: -
J gene: TRBJ2-1

CDR3 protein: CASTERGAGNTIYF
CDR3 DNA: TGTGCCAGCACCGAACGGGGGGCTGGAAACACCATATATTTT
V gene: TRBV2
CDR3 length: 14
D gene: -
clone size: once
J gene: TRBJ1-3

CDR3 protein: CASSQGGTANSYEQYF
CDR3 DNA: TGCGCCAGCAGCCAGGGGGGGACGGCCAACTCCTACGAGCAGTACTTC
V gene: TRBV4-3
CDR3 length: 16
D gene: TRBD2
clone size: -
J gene: TRBJ2-7

CDR3 protein: CASSLTRNNEQFF
CDR3 DNA: TGCGCCAGCAGCTTGACTAGAAACAATGAGCAGTTCTTC
V gene: TRBV5-1
CDR3 length: 13
D gene: -
clone size: -
J gene: TRBJ2-1